These 25 T cell receptor beta chains came from one sample sequenced in a study of shared clonotypes between healthy human individuals. Libraries were prepared by immunoSEQ multiplex PCR; TCRdb keeps only in-frame clonotypes and omits some of them. The data show approximately 2,000,000 clones, under 95% seen once. The sequenced sample consisted of naive CD4+ T cells from PBMCs. The subset is: CD45RA+ positively selected. These TCRs come from a man between 18 and 29 years old in good health. Some clones in this sample may be carry-over from other donors' samples.

The rearrangement joins TRBV5-1 to TRBJ2-1; D is ambiguous. V lost 1 base, J lost 8 bases, and 19 bases lay in between. Per the germline V gene, CDR1 is SGHRS and CDR2 is YFSETQ. CDR3 size: 16 residues. As DNA, the CDR3 is TGCGCCAGCAGCTTGATTCCACAACCGGGCCGGGATGAGCAGTTCTTC. Amino acid sequence: CASSLIPQPGRDEQFF.

The rearrangement uses TRBV28 and TRBJ1-1; 9 bases align to TRBD1. The V segment lost 5 bases and the J segment 6 bases; nucleotides outside the gene matches: 10. Germline-derived CDR1 and CDR2 are MDHEN and SYDVKM. This CDR3 comprises 15 residues. CDR3 nucleotide sequence: TGTGCCAGCAGTCAGGCGGGGACAGGGATTCCTGAAGCTTTCTTT. Residues: CASSQAGTGIPEAFF.

Here the CDR3 reads CASKSGRVAGSEQYF. CDR3 nucleotides: TGTGCCAGCAAATCGGGTAGAGTAGCGGGATCCGAGCAGTACTTC. The chain couples TRBV6-6 to TRBJ2-7; 8 bases are shared with TRBD2. The V segment lost 7 bases and the J segment 6 bases; nucleotides outside the gene matches: 14. Germline assignment: CDR1 MNHNY and CDR2 SVGAGI (reference sequence). CDR3 length equals 15 residues.

In DNA, the CDR3 is TGTGCCAGCAGTCCCTCAGGACTAGCGGGTTGGGGGTGGGATACGCAGTATTTT. It yields the protein CASSPSGLAGWGWDTQYF. The chain has TRBV27 and TRBJ2-3; 11 bases agree with TRBD2. V was clipped by 5 bases and J by 6 bases; unmatched bases: 16. The CDR3 consists of 18 residues. CDR1 and CDR2 (germline): MNHEY, SMNVEV (reference sequence).

Details on this clone: At one boundary the junction diverges from the germline segment, which might be a read error. The chain employs TRBV27 and TRBJ2-1; TRBD2 agrees at 8 bases. Germline assignment: CDR1 MNHEY and CDR2 SMNVEV (reference sequence). The CDR3 has 14 residues. CDR3 protein: CAGSIGRASNEQFF. CDR3 DNA: TGTGCCGGCAGTATCGGGAGGGCCTCCAATGAGCAGTTCTTC.

The table lists this clone with a count of one. This sequence joins TRBV7-8 and TRBJ2-7, with D possibly being TRBD2 (6 bases). The CDR3 length is 14 residues. Trimming stripped 2 bases from V and 5 bases from J, with 13 bases between. Germline CDR1 reads SGHVS; CDR2 reads FQNEAQ. DNA for the CDR3: TGTGCCAGCAGCTTAACCCGGGAGCCTGACGAGCAGTACTTC. It specifies CASSLTREPDEQYF.

The chain is built from TRBV28 and TRBJ2-3; D not certain. Germline V CDR1 and CDR2: MDHEN, SYDVKM. Trimming removed 2 bases from V and 1 base from J, with 13 bases in between. This CDR3 is 16 amino acids long. CDR3 coding DNA: TGTGCCAGCAGTTTAGGTCTGCGGCCACGCACAGATACGCAGTATTTT. Its translation: CASSLGLRPRTDTQYF.

This chain connects TRBV2 to TRBJ2-7; TRBD1 is a possible D gene (6 bases). Germline V lookup: CDR1 SNHLY, CDR2 FYNNEI. Trimming took off 5 bases at V and 0 bases at J, with 14 bases between the two ends. The CDR3 is 15 amino acids. CDR3 in amino acids: CASSRQGLPSYEQYF. DNA of the CDR3: TGTGCCAGCAGTCGTCAGGGGTTACCCTCCTACGAGCAGTACTTC.

The chain recombines TRBV29-1 with TRBJ2-5, with TRBD2 as a possible D gene (6 bases). CDR1 is SQVTM, CDR2 ANQGSEA, per germline. V shed 4 bases and J shed 11 bases, with 17 bases lying between them. The CDR3 has 12 residues. The CDR3 protein is CSVAGEGYQQYF. The CDR3 DNA reads as TGCAGCGTTGCGGGGGAAGGATACCAGCAGTACTTC.

The rearrangement links TRBV5-4 to TRBJ2-7; D is possibly TRBD2 (6 bases). Trimming removed 2 bases from V and 4 bases from J, with 16 bases in between. This CDR3 has 15 amino acids. CDR1 is SGHNT, CDR2 YYREEE, per germline (reference sequence). CDR3 residues: CASSLGDSSMYEQYF. In DNA form, the CDR3 reads TGTGCCAGCAGCTTAGGGGACTCCTCGATGTACGAGCAGTACTTC.

This chain connects TRBV6-5 to TRBJ1-1, with 7 bases aligning to TRBD1. The V and J ends lost 4 bases and 6 bases, in that order; junction bases with no gene match: 11. The CDR3 length is 15 residues. Germline CDR1 reads MNHEY; CDR2 reads SVGAGI. Here the CDR3 reads CASSWGQHYRAEAFF. CDR3 bases: TGTGCCAGCAGTTGGGGACAGCACTATCGGGCTGAAGCTTTCTTT.

The rearrangement joins TRBV6-6 to TRBJ2-1; weak D call: TRBD2 (6 bases). Germline CDR1 MNHNY, CDR2 SVGAGI (reference sequence). This CDR3 has 14 amino acids. Trimming shortened V by 2 bases and J by 5 bases, and 10 bases separated the two germline ends. The CDR3 is CASSYPGAHNEQFF. The CDR3 coding sequence is TGTGCCAGCAGTTACCCGGGAGCCCACAATGAGCAGTTCTTC.

The chain has TRBV7-2 and TRBJ2-1; TRBD2 matches 10 bases. CDR3 length: 16 amino acids. Germline-derived CDR1 and CDR2 are SGHTA and FQGNSA. Germline trimming cut 5 bases from V and 7 bases from J; bases unmatched to any gene: 11. CDR3 protein: CASSRSGRADWNEQFF. The DNA for the CDR3 is TGTGCCAGCAGCCGGAGCGGGAGGGCCGATTGGAATGAGCAGTTCTTC.

To note about this clone: Distinct nucleotide sequences in the sample also encode this CDR3. This CDR3 is CASSLAGTSGGQETQYF. DNA of the CDR3: TGCGCCAGCAGCTTGGCCGGGACTAGCGGGGGACAAGAGACCCAGTACTTC. V and J are TRBV5-1 and TRBJ2-5; 14 bases are shared with TRBD2. Germline CDR1 is SGHRS and CDR2 is YFSETQ. CDR3 size: 17 residues. J lost 2 bases, V lost 0 bases, and 3 bases had no gene match.

The chain carries TRBV14 and TRBJ1-4, with no clear D. This CDR3 is 18 amino acids long. Germline V gene sequence: CDR1 SGHDN, CDR2 FVKESK. The germline V and J ends were trimmed by 8 bases and 6 bases, with 28 bases remaining between them. The CDR3 bases are TGTGCCAGCTGCAGCCCGCAGGCCAACCCTACCCCTGATGAAAAACTGTTTTTT. Translation: CASCSPQANPTPDEKLFF.

This chain uses TRBV2 with TRBJ1-1, with 11 bases matching TRBD1. J gave up 4 bases and V 9 bases, and 7 bases lay outside the gene matches. The CDR3 runs to 14 residues. Germline CDR1 and CDR2: SNHLY and FYNNEI. CDR3 region: CASTTGTGGTEAFF. CDR3 nucleotide sequence: TGTGCCAGTACCACCGGGACAGGGGGCACTGAAGCTTTCTTT.

The chain carries TRBV2 and TRBJ2-3; TRBD2 matches 8 bases. The CDR3 runs 14 residues. Germline V lookup: CDR1 SNHLY, CDR2 FYNNEI. The J segment lost 4 bases and the V segment lost 7 bases, leaving 7 bases of the junction unmatched. The CDR3 is CASTLILAADTQYF. CDR3 nucleotides: TGTGCCAGCACATTGATACTAGCGGCAGATACGCAGTATTTT.

For this clone: Distinct nucleotide sequences in the sample also encode this CDR3. The gene calls are TRBV5-4 and TRBJ2-5; 7 nucleotides match TRBD2. V shed 0 bases, J shed 4 bases, and the junction held 0 bases outside the gene matches. The CDR3 has 13 amino acids. CDR1 and CDR2 from the germline V gene are SGHNT and YYREEE (reference sequence). The CDR3 region is CASSLGGGETQYF. The CDR3 DNA reads TGTGCCAGCAGCTTGGGGGGGGGAGAGACCCAGTACTTC.

Details on this clone: Other DNA sequences of this sample code for an identical CDR3. This chain joins TRBV19 and TRBJ2-3; D gene unclear. Germline V lookup: CDR1 LNHDA, CDR2 SQIVND (reference sequence). With 2 bases removed from V and 0 bases from J, the gap between germline ends came to 0 bases. The CDR3 is 12 amino acids. This chain's CDR3 is CASSISTDTQYF. In DNA, the CDR3 is TGTGCCAGTAGTATAAGCACAGATACGCAGTATTTT. Full variable domain (rest looked up from reference TRBV19 and TRBJ2-3): DGGITQSPKYLFRKEGQNVTLSCEQNLNHDAMYWYRQDPGQGLRLIYYSQIVNDFQKGDIAEGYSVSREKKESFPLTVTSAQKNPTAFYLCASSISTDTQYFGPGTRLTVL.

The genes are TRBV19 and TRBJ1-1; D perhaps matches TRBD1 (6 bases). In germline, CDR1 is LNHDA, CDR2 SQIVND (reference sequence). The CDR3 has 15 amino acids. Trimming removed 6 bases from V and 5 bases from J, with 19 bases in between. Written as DNA, the CDR3 is TGTGCCAGTAGGCTTGACAGGACCCGACGTACTGAAGCTTTCTTT. Protein product: CASRLDRTRRTEAFF.

The chain links TRBV5-1 to TRBJ2-2; D is unresolved. This CDR3 has 14 amino acids. V shed 0 bases and J shed 3 bases, with 6 bases lying between them. CDR1 and CDR2 from the germline V gene are SGHRS and YFSETQ. CDR3 in DNA: TGCGCCAGCAGCTTGGCCTGGGACACCGGGGAGCTGTTTTTT. Protein: CASSLAWDTGELFF.

The chain uses TRBV5-1 and TRBJ1-1, with 9 bases matching TRBD1. V dropped 4 bases and J dropped 5; count of bases not matched to a gene: 6. There are 14 residues in the CDR3. CDR1 and CDR2 from the germline V gene are SGHRS and YFSETQ. In DNA, the CDR3 is TGCGCCAGCAGCAAGGGGACAGGGAGAACTGAAGCTTTCTTT. Amino acids: CASSKGTGRTEAFF.

The gene calls are TRBV7-8 and TRBJ1-5; tentatively, D is TRBD1 (6 bases). Deletions cut 2 bases from V and 12 bases from J, with 14 bases between. This CDR3 has 13 amino acids. Germline V gives CDR1 SGHVS, CDR2 FQNEAQ. DNA of the CDR3: TGTGCCAGCAGCTTATACAGGGACAAGCTCCAGCATTTT. As protein: CASSLYRDKLQHF. Full variable domain (rest looked up from reference TRBV7-8 and TRBJ1-5): GAGVSQSPRYKVAKRGQDVALRCDPISGHVSLFWYQQALGQGPEFLTYFQNEAQLDKSGLPSDRFFAERPEGSVSTLKIQRTQQEDSAVYLCASSLYRDKLQHFGDGTRLSIL.

The J gene is TRBJ2-7, the V gene TRBV7-2, with D possibly TRBD2 on 7 matching bases. This CDR3 region has 15 residues. V lost 3 bases, J lost 0 bases, and 12 bases lay in between. CDR1 is SGHTA, CDR2 FQGNSA, per germline. CDR3 protein: CASSFAGGPSYEQYF. CDR3 DNA sequence: TGTGCCAGCAGCTTCGCCGGGGGGCCCTCCTACGAGCAGTACTTC. Full variable domain (remainder filled in from reference TRBV7-2 and TRBJ2-7): GAGVSQSPSNKVTEKGKDVELRCDPISGHTALYWYRQSLGQGLEFLIYFQGNSAPDKSGLPSDRFSAERTGGSVSTLTIQRTQQEDSAVYLCASSFAGGPSYEQYFGPGTRLTVT.

In the case of this clone: Other DNA sequences in the sample encode the same CDR3. V is TRBV4-1 and J is TRBJ1-2; D ambiguous. The germline V gene encodes CDR1 MGHRA and CDR2 YSYEKL. V lost 1 base, J lost 4 bases, and 7 bases lay in between. The length of the CDR3 is 13 residues. The chain's CDR3 is CASSQGAGYGYTF. CDR3 nucleotide sequence: TGCGCCAGCAGCCAAGGGGCGGGCTATGGCTACACCTTC.